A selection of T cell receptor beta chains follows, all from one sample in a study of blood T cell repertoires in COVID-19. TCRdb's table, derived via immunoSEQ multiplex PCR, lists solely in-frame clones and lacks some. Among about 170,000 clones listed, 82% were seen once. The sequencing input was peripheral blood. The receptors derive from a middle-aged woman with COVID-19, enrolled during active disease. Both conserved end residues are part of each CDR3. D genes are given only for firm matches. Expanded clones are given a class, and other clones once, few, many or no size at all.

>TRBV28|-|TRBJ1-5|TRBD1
TGTGCCAGCAGTTTTTCAAGGGGGCATCAGCCCCAGCATTTT
CASSFSRGHQPQHF
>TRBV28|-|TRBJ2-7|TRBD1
TGTGCCAGCAATAGGGGACAGGGGGCAAGGGAGCAGTACTTC
CASNRGQGAREQYF
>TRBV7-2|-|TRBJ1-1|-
TGTGCCAGCAGCTCCAAATGGGGGGTCGTAGAAGCTTTCTTT
CASSSKWGVVEAFF
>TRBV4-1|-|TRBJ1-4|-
TGCGCCAGCAGTCTGGTCGGGGGGACCGGCGAAAAACTGTTTTTT
CASSLVGGTGEKLFF
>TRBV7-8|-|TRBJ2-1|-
TGTGCCAGCAGCTTAGTTGACCAGGGGTCCTACAATGAGCAGTTCTTC
CASSLVDQGSYNEQFF
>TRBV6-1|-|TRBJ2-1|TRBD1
TGTGCCAGCACCCTAGACAGGGGGTCATACAATGAGCAGTTCTTC
CASTLDRGSYNEQFF
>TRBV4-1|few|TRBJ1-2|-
TGCGCCAGCAGCCAAGCGGGTTCCTACTATGGCTACACCTTC
CASSQAGSYYGYTF
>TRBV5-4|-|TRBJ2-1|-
TGTGCCAGCAGCCTGAGGTCCTCCTACAATGAGCAGTTCTTC
CASSLRSSYNEQFF
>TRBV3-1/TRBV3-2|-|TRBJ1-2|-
TGTGCCAGCAGCCAAGATCCCCGCTATGGCTACACCTTC
CASSQDPRYGYTF
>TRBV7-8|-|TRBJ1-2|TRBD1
TGTGCCAGCAGCTTACGTCCCGGGACAGCCACTAACTATGGCTACACCTTC
CASSLRPGTATNYGYTF
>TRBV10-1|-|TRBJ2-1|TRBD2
TGCGCCAGCAGTGAGAGGACTAGCGGGAGTCTCGGTGAGCAGTTCTTC
CASSERTSGSLGEQFF
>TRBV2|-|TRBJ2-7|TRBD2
TGTGCCAGCAGTGCTAGCGGGAGATCCTACGAGCAGTACTTC
CASSASGRSYEQYF
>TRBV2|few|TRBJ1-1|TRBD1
TGTGCCAGCAGCGCACCGGGACAGTTTGCTGAAGCTTTCTTT
CASSAPGQFAEAFF
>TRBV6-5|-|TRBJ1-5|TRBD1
TGTGCCAGCAGACCGGACAGGGGGTTCAATCAGCCCCAGCATTTT
CASRPDRGFNQPQHF
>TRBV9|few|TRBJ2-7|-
TGTGCCAGCAGCGGGACTGCATCCTACGAGCAGTACTTC
CASSGTASYEQYF
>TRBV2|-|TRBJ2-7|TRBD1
TGTGCCAGCGCAACAGGGGACAGGCCGAGCTCCTACGAGCAGTACTTC
CASATGDRPSSYEQYF
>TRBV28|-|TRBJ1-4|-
TGTGCCAGCAGTGAGGGCGGAGAGGGAAAACTGTTTTTT
CASSEGGEGKLFF
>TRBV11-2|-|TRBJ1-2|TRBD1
TGTGCCAGCAGCTTGGGGACAGTCGGCTACACCTTC
CASSLGTVGYTF
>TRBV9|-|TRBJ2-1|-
TGTGCCAGCAGCGTAGGGGGACTTCCATACAATGAGCAGTTCTTC
CASSVGGLPYNEQFF
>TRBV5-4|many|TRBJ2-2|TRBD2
TGTGCCAGCAGCAAGGGACTAGCGGGAGCCGGGGAGCTGTTTTTT
CASSKGLAGAGELFF
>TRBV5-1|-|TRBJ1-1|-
TGCGCCAGCAGCTTGGATCGGACTGAAGCTTTCTTT
CASSLDRTEAFF
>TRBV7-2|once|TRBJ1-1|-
TGTGCCAGCAGCTCCGACTGGAACCGGCGGAACACTGAAGCTTTCTTT
CASSSDWNRRNTEAFF
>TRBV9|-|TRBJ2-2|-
TGTGCCAGCAGCGTAGAGGGTGGGAGGTACACCGGGGAGCTGTTTTTT
CASSVEGGRYTGELFF
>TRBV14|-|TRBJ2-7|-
TGTGCCAGCAGCCATGTGGAGGGCTACGAGCAGTACTTC
CASSHVEGYEQYF
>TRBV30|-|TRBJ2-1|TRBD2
TGTGCCTGGTCGTACGGGAGGAATGAGCAGTTCTTC
CAWSYGRNEQFF
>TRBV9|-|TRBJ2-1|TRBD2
TGTGCCAGCAGCCAAGAAGGACTAGCGGGAGCTGAGCAGTTCTTC
CASSQEGLAGAEQFF
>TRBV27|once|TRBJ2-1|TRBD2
TGTGCCAGCAGTTTATTGGGAGGGCCGGGGGAGCAGTTCTTC
CASSLLGGPGEQFF
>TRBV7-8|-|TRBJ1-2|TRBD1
TGTGCCAGCAGCTTAGGGTTGGACAGGGCTGTTGGCTACACCTTC
CASSLGLDRAVGYTF
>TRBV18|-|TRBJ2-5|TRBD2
TGTGCCAGTCAATCTGGACTAGCCGGACTGTACCAAGAGACCCAGTACTTC
CASQSGLAGLYQETQYF
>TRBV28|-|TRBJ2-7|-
TGTGCCAGCAAAACCCAGGGGCACGAGCAGTACTTC
CASKTQGHEQYF
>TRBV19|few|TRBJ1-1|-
TGTGCCAGTAGTAGGGGGGTCCAGGACACTGAAGCTTTCTTT
CASSRGVQDTEAFF
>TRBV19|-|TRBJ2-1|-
TGTGCCAGTAGTATAGAGGGGGGTTCATCCTACAATGAGCAGTTCTTC
CASSIEGGSSYNEQFF
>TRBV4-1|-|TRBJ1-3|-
TGCGCCAGCAGCCAAGGCGACTCTGGAAACACCATATATTTT
CASSQGDSGNTIYF
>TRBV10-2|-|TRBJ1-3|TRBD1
TGCGCCAGCAGTGATTGGACAGGTTATGGAAACACCATATATTTT
CASSDWTGYGNTIYF
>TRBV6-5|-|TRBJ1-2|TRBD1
TGTGCCAGCAGTTACACCCCCAGGGGGCTCGGGGGCTACACCTTC
CASSYTPRGLGGYTF
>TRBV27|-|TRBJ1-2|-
TGTGCCAGCGGACTTACAGGGAGATATGGCTACACCTTC
CASGLTGRYGYTF
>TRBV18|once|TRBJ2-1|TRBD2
TGTGCCAGCTCACCACTCAGGGGCCAGCGGGAGGCCTCGAGCTCCTACAATGAGCAGTTCTTC
CASSPLRGQREASSSYNEQFF
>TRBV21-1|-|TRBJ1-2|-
TGTGCCAGCAGCCTTCTAGGACTTCTGGGGGGCTACACCTTC
CASSLLGLLGGYTF
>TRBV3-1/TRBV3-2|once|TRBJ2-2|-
TGTGCCAGCAGCCCTCGGGGGTCCGCGAACACCGGGGAGCTGTTTTTT
CASSPRGSANTGELFF
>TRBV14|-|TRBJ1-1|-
TGTGCCAGCAGCCAAGCAGGGATGAACACTGAAGCTTTCTTT
CASSQAGMNTEAFF
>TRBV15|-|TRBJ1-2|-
TGTGCCACCAGCAGAGGGTCACGGGAAGGCTACACCTTC
CATSRGSREGYTF
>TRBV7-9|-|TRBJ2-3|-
TGTGCCAGCAGCTTAAGTAGCGGATCTAGCACAGATACGCAGTATTTT
CASSLSSGSSTDTQYF
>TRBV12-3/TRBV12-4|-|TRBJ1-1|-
TGTGCCAGCAGTTTCGGGGGGGCAACTGAAGCTTTCTTT
CASSFGGATEAFF
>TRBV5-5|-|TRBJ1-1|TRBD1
TGTGCCAGCAGCAGGGACAGTTGGAACACTGAAGCTTTCTTT
CASSRDSWNTEAFF
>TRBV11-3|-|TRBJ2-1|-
TGTGCCAGCAGCTTACACCGTACTGACAATGAGCAGTTCTTC
CASSLHRTDNEQFF
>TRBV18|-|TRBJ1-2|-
TGTGCCAGCTCACCAGGCCCAGGGAGGGACTATGGCTACACCTTC
CASSPGPGRDYGYTF
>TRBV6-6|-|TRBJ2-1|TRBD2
TGTGCCAGCAGGAGACTAGCGGGGGGCCACAATGAGCAGTTCTTC
CASRRLAGGHNEQFF
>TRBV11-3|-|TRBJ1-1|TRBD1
TGTGCCAGCAGCTTACGGGACAGGGGGTCTGAAGCTTTCTTT
CASSLRDRGSEAFF